This T cell receptor (beta chain) was identified in a study of neurological immune-mediated disorders. This clonotype was picked up many times. V was trimmed by 1 base and J by 5 bases, leaving 11 bases between them. CDR3 length: 14 amino acids. MiXCR, run by TCRdb on the 5' RACE reads, gives a single entry per CDR3 protein. In the table there are some 43,000 distinct CDR3 sequences, more than 2% of which are singletons. The sequenced sample consisted of PBMCs. The receptor was derived from a man aged 25-45 years with multiple sclerosis. The chain has TRBV12-3 or TRBV12-4 and TRBJ1-2, with unresolved D. The CDR3 bases are TGTGCCAGCAGTTTAGTCCCCAGGTATTATGGCTACACCTTC. It encodes CASSLVPRYYGYTF.